Listed below are T cell receptor beta chains from one sample, sequenced in a study of cytomegalovirus exposure and HLA in healthy donors. Method: immunoSEQ multiplex PCR; TCRdb's copy keeps in-frame clones and lacks some. The sample has 150,000 to 200,000 clones; roughly 80% are singletons. Sequencing was done on a sample of PBMCs. The receptors stem from a man between 18 and 35 years old in good health and CMV-seronegative. Both conserved end residues are part of each CDR3. The order of the fields is D gene, V gene, clone size, J gene, CDR3 protein, CDR3 DNA. The D gene is left open where the match is weak. Expanded clones are given a class, and other clones once, few, many or no size at all.

TRBD1	TRBV19	few	TRBJ1-3	CASSGTGVSGNTIYF	TGTGCCAGTAGCGGGACAGGGGTCTCTGGAAACACCATATATTTT
TRBD1	TRBV6-5	once	TRBJ2-2	CASSYWDRSGELFF	TGTGCCAGCAGTTACTGGGACAGAAGCGGGGAGCTGTTTTTT
TRBD1	TRBV27	few	TRBJ1-6	CASRRDTGANSPLHF	TGTGCCAGCAGGAGGGATACAGGGGCGAATTCACCCCTCCACTTT
-	TRBV7-8	-	TRBJ2-7	CASSLPYSSYEQYF	TGTGCCAGCAGCTTACCATATAGCTCCTACGAGCAGTACTTC
TRBD1	TRBV5-1	few	TRBJ1-6	CASSLGGTGINSPLHF	TGCGCCAGCAGCTTGGGAGGGACAGGGATTAATTCACCCCTCCACTTT
-	TRBV7-2	-	TRBJ2-1	CASSLAPGWDEQFF	TGTGCCAGCAGCTTAGCCCCAGGCTGGGATGAGCAGTTCTTC
TRBD2	TRBV11-2	-	TRBJ2-7	CASSLGGGPYEQYF	TGTGCCAGCAGCTTAGGCGGGGGGCCCTACGAGCAGTACTTC
TRBD2	TRBV27	-	TRBJ2-1	CASSYRPGRIYNEQFF	TGTGCCAGCTCTTACCGGCCCGGGAGGATCTACAATGAGCAGTTCTTC
-	TRBV5-8	-	TRBJ2-1	CASSWRQVYEQFF	TGTGCCAGCAGCTGGAGACAGGTCTATGAGCAGTTCTTC
TRBD2	TRBV7-2	-	TRBJ2-1	CASSSGTSGRSSYNEQFF	TGTGCCAGCAGCTCCGGGACTAGCGGGAGGAGCTCCTACAATGAGCAGTTCTTC
-	TRBV29-1	-	TRBJ1-2	CSATDINYGYTF	TGCAGCGCCACAGATATAAACTATGGCTACACCTTC
-	TRBV7-2	-	TRBJ1-1	CASSWGVYDTEAFF	TGTGCCAGCAGTTGGGGGGTATACGACACTGAAGCTTTCTTT
TRBD1	TRBV10-3	-	TRBJ2-3	CAISGTGETDTQYF	TGTGCCATCAGTGGGACAGGGGAAACAGATACGCAGTATTTT
-	TRBV7-2	-	TRBJ1-1	CASSFSGGLGEAFF	TGTGCCAGCAGCTTTAGTGGCGGGTTGGGTGAAGCTTTCTTT
-	TRBV4-1	once	TRBJ2-5	CASSPPRQISGQYF	TGCGCCAGCAGCCCACCCCGACAGATTAGTGGCCAGTACTTC
TRBD1	TRBV7-2	-	TRBJ2-7	CASSSMTGGLYEQYF	TGTGCCAGCAGCTCGATGACAGGGGGCCTCTACGAGCAGTACTTC
-	TRBV7-2	-	TRBJ2-3	CASSLVPGLGTDTQYF	TGTGCCAGCAGCTTAGTACCAGGGCTCGGCACAGATACGCAGTATTTT
TRBD1	TRBV29-1	-	TRBJ2-2	CSVELGTGITGELFF	TGCAGCGTTGAGCTTGGGACAGGGATAACCGGGGAGCTGTTTTTT
TRBD2	TRBV18	-	TRBJ2-7	CASSTGGYEQYF	TGTGCCAGCTCTACGGGGGGTTACGAGCAGTACTTC
-	TRBV4-1	-	TRBJ1-2	CASSQDLGGTNGAMVTGYTF	TGCGCCAGCAGCCAAGATTTAGGTGGGACAAATGGGGCTATGGTTACGGGCTACACCTTC
TRBD1	TRBV5-1	few	TRBJ2-3	CASAQRTGYTDTQYF	TGCGCCAGCGCCCAGCGGACAGGGTACACAGATACGCAGTATTTT
TRBD1	TRBV7-3	-	TRBJ2-3	CASSSGQGPTDTQYF	TGTGCCAGCAGCTCGGGACAGGGCCCCACAGATACGCAGTATTTT
-	TRBV28	-	TRBJ2-1	CASSFQGTNEQFF	TGTGCCAGCAGTTTCCAGGGGACGAATGAGCAGTTCTTC
-	TRBV18	-	TRBJ1-2	CASSPLRGGGYTF	TGTGCCAGCTCACCCCTGCGGGGGGGCGGCTACACCTTC
-	TRBV6-6	-	TRBJ2-6	CASSGSSGANVLTF	TGTGCCAGCAGTGGGAGCTCTGGGGCCAACGTCCTGACTTTC
TRBD2	TRBV7-3	-	TRBJ2-1	CASSSVGGGTYNEQFF	TGTGCCAGCAGCTCTGTGGGCGGGGGGACCTACAATGAGCAGTTCTTC